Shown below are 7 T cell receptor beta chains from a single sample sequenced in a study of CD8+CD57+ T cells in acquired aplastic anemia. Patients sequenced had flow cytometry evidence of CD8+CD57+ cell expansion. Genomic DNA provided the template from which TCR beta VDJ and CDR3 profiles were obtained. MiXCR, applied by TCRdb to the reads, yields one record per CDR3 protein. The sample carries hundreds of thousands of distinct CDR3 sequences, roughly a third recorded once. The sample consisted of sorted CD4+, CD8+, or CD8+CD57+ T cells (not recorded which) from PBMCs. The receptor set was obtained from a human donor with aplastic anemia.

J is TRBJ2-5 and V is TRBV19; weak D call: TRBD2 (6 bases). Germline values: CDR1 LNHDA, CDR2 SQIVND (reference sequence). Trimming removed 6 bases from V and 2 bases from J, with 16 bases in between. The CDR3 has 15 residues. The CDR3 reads CASRTASGLQETQYF. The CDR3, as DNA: TGTGCCAGTAGGACAGCCTCCGGACTACAAGAGACCCAGTACTTC. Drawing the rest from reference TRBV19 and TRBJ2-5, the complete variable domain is DGGITQSPKYLFRKEGQNVTLSCEQNLNHDAMYWYRQDPGQGLRLIYYSQIVNDFQKGDIAEGYSVSREKKESFPLTVTSAQKNPTAFYLCASRTASGLQETQYFGPGTRLLVL.

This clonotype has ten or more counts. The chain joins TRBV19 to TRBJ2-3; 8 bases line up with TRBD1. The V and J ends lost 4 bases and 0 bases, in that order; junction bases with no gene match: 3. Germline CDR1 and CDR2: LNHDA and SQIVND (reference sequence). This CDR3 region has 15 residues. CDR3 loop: CASSTTGASTDTQYF. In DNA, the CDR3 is TGTGCCAGTAGTACGACAGGGGCTAGCACAGATACGCAGTATTTT.

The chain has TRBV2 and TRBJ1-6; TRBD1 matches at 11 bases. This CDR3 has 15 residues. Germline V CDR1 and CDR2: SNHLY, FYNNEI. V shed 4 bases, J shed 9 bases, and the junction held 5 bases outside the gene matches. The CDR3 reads CASSVGQGAGSPLHF. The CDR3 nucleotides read TGTGCCAGCAGTGTCGGACAGGGGGCTGGTTCACCCCTCCACTTT.

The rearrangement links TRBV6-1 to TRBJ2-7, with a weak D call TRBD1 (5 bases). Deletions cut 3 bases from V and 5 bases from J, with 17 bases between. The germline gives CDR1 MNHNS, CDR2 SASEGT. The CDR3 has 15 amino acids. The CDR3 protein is CASSDQGTAFHEQYF. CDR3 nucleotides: TGTGCCAGCAGTGATCAGGGAACCGCTTTCCACGAGCAGTACTTC.

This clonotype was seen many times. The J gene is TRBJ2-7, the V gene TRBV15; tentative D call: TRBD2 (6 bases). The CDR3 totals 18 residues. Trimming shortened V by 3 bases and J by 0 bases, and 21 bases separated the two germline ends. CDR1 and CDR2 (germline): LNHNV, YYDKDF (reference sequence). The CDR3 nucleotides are TGTGCCACCAGCAGCTTCGGCGGGACCTCCGAAGGCTCCTACGAGCAGTACTTC. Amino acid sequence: CATSSFGGTSEGSYEQYF.

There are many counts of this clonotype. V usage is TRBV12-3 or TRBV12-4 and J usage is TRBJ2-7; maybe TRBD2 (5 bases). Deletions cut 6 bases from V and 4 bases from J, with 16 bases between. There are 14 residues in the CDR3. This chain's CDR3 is CASRYAGKPYEQYF. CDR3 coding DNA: TGTGCCAGCAGGTATGCCGGGAAACCTTACGAGCAGTACTTC.

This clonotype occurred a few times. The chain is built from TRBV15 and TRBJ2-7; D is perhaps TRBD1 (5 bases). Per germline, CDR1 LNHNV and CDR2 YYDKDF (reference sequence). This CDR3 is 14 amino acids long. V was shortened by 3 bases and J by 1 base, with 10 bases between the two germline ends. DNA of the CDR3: TGTGCCACCAGCAGTGAAGGGGAATCCTACGAGCAGTACTTC. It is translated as CATSSEGESYEQYF.